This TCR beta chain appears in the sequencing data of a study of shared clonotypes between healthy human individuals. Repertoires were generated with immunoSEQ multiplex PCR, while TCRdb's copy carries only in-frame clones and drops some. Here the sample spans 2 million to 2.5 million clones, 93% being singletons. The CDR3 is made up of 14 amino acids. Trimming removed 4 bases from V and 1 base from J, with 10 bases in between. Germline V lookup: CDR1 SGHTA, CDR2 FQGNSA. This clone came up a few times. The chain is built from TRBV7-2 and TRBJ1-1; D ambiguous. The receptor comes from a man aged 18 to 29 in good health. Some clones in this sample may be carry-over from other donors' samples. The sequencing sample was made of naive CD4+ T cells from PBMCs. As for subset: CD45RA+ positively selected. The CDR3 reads CASSSLRGNTEAFF. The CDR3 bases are TGTGCCAGCAGCTCGCTCCGGGGGAACACTGAAGCTTTCTTT.